What follows are 2 T cell receptor beta chains derived from one specimen sequenced in a study of T cell responses to AZD1222 COVID-19 vaccine. The protocol was immunoSEQ multiplex PCR, while the TCRdb copy is restricted to in-frame clones and leaves out a portion. The profile shows approximately 170,000 clones, approximately 90% of them singletons. Sequencing was performed on peripheral blood, taken on day 0 of AZD1222 vaccination. The receptors were sampled from an adult in good health.

The chain carries TRBV19 and TRBJ2-1, with 8 bases that match TRBD2. Germline V lookup: CDR1 LNHDA, CDR2 SQIVND (reference sequence). Trimming removed 5 bases from V and 10 bases from J; junction bases left unmatched: 13. The CDR3 runs 15 residues. In DNA form, the CDR3 reads TGTGCCAGTAGTGTAAAAGCGGGAGCACGGGGCGAGCAGTTCTTC. Protein: CASSVKAGARGEQFF.

This clone has more than one count but fewer than ten. The chain carries TRBV2 and TRBJ2-3; D is unclear. The CDR3 sequence is 12 residues long. V lost 7 bases and J 3 bases, leaving 8 bases between the germline ends. CDR1 is SNHLY and CDR2 is FYNNEI in the germline V gene. CDR3 DNA: TGTGCCAGCACCACAGAGACAGATACGCAGTATTTT. Translated, it gives CASTTETDTQYF.